Included here is one T cell receptor (beta chain) sequence, with context. Its antigen is not identified. The junction differs from germline at one of its ends, possibly a read error. Per germline, CDR1 MNHEY and CDR2 SVGAGI. CDR3 length equals 18 residues. Three rounds of nested PCR, following a modified ARM-PCR protocol, produced the TCRbeta library. TCRdb itself ran the multiplex PCR reads through MiXCR, one entry per CDR3 protein. The sample shows roughly 220,000 distinct CDR3 sequences, about 76% of them seen only once. This record comes from a study of tumor and adjacent non-tumor tissue in lung cancer. General observations from the study: TCR diversity was significantly greater in tumor than normal lung tissue.

RNA was extracted from bulk tissue without any cell sorting. The sample was lung tumor tissue. The chain couples TRBV6-5 to TRBJ2-1; D may be TRBD2 (7 bases). This sequence was found in a man aged 55 to 70 with non-small cell lung cancer. DNA for the CDR3: TGTGCCAGCGGTTACGGGGGTTCGGGGGGCTCTAACTACAATGGGCAGTTCTTC. This gives the protein CASGYGGSGGSNYNGQFF.